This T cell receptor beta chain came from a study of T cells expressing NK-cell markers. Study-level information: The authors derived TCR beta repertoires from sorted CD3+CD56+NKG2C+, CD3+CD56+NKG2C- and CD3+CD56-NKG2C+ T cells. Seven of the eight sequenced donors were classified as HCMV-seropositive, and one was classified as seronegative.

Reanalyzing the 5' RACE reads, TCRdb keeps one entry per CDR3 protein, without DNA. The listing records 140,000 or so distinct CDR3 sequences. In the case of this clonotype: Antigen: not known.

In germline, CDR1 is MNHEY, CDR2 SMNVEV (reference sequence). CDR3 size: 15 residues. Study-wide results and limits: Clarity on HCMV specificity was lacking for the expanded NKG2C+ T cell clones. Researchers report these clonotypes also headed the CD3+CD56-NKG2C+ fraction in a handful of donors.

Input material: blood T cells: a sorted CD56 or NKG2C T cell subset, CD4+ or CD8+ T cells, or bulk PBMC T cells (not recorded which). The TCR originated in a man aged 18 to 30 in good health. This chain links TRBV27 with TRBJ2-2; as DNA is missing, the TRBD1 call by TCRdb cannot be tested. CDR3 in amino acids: CANSQGDYYTGELFF.